This note documents a single T cell receptor beta chain sequence. The data derive from a study of blood T cell repertoires in COVID-19. Germline V gene lookup returns CDR1 SGHRS and CDR2 YFSETQ. J lost 4 bases, V lost 5 bases, and 5 bases had no gene match. CDR3 size: 15 residues. Assay used: immunoSEQ multiplex PCR; TCRdb lists only in-frame clones, some missing. The sample has more than 300,000 clones; just over 90% are singletons. The sequenced sample was PBMCs or T cells enriched from blood (not recorded which). The TCR originated in a woman in her forties who had been exposed to COVID-19. The chain has TRBV5-1 and TRBJ2-3; 12 nucleotides match TRBD2. CDR3 amino acids: CASRALAGGPDTQYF. CDR3 coding DNA: TGCGCCAGCAGGGCCCTAGCGGGAGGGCCAGATACGCAGTATTTT.